This T cell receptor beta chain was profiled in a study of T cell responses to AZD1222 COVID-19 vaccine. Study results and limitations: Spike-specific TCR breadth rose after two AZD1222 doses, and depth rose as well. It should be noted that donors were predominantly white British and more often female, and clonal diversity was possibly underestimated.

In its sample, this clone was seen once. Its antigen is undetermined. Sequenced by immunoSEQ multiplex PCR; TCRdb stores in-frame clones only, minus some. The data contain over 150,000 clones, just under 95% of them singletons. Germline CDR1 and CDR2: LNHDA and SQIVND (reference sequence). The CDR3 is made up of 12 amino acids. V shed 7 bases, J shed 5 bases, and the junction held 2 bases outside the gene matches. The specimen was peripheral blood, collected 28 days after the second dose of the MenACWY control vaccine. This TCR was recovered from an adult who received the MenACWY meningococcal vaccine as a control. This chain joins TRBV19 and TRBJ2-1, with 7 bases matching TRBD1. The CDR3 spells CASKDRHNEQFF. The CDR3 DNA sequence: TGTGCCAGTAAGGACAGGCACAATGAGCAGTTCTTC.